This T cell receptor (beta chain) was sequenced in a study of blood T cell repertoires in COVID-19. Overall study: The cDNA or gDNA used as material had been derived from T cells, B-cell-depleted T cells, or PBMCs.

The germline CDR1 and CDR2 sequences are SGHVS and FQNEAQ. The CDR3 length is 14 residues. Trimming removed 0 bases from V and 3 bases from J, with 5 bases in between. Measured with immunoSEQ multiplex PCR; TCRdb has only the in-frame clones, and not every one. The table shows 250,000 to 300,000 clones, with approximately 91% occurring only once. The TCR comes from a middle-aged woman with acute COVID-19. Sequenced input: PBMCs or T cells enriched from blood (not recorded which). The chain has TRBV7-8 and TRBJ2-2, with D uncertain. The CDR3: CASSLASDTGELFF. Written as DNA, the CDR3 is TGTGCCAGCAGCTTAGCCTCTGACACCGGGGAGCTGTTTTTT.